Reported below is one T cell receptor beta chain. This specimen comes from a study of blood T cell repertoires in COVID-19. Study-level information: Donors in the United States, Italy and Spain gave samples during acute or convalescent COVID-19.

How the authors handled the data: By means of reference gene primer amplification, nucleated cell counts were estimated. The protocol was immunoSEQ multiplex PCR, while the TCRdb copy is restricted to in-frame clones and leaves out a portion. D and trimming come from the DNA, and the V and J calls and clone size come from that table. The sample lists around 99,000 clones; 80% were seen once. This clonotype was obtained from a middle-aged man who had recovered from COVID-19. Sequences were obtained from peripheral blood.

This chain's CDR3 is CASSPLGGLEEKLFF. DNA of the CDR3: TGTGCCAGCAGCCCCTTGGGGGGGCTGGAGGAAAAACTGTTTTTT. The J gene is TRBJ1-4, the V gene TRBV5-5; D is possibly TRBD1 (6 bases). This CDR3 comprises 15 residues. The germline gives CDR1 SGHKS, CDR2 YYEKEE (reference sequence). Trimming cost V 4 bases and J 8 bases, with 18 bases left between them. The whole variable domain, filled in from reference TRBV5-5 and TRBJ1-4, reads DAGVTQSPTHLIKTRGQQVTLRCSPISGHKSVSWYQQVLGQGPQFIFQYYEKEERGRGNFPDRFSARQFPNYSSELNVNALLLGDSALYLCASSPLGGLEEKLFFGSGTQLSVL.